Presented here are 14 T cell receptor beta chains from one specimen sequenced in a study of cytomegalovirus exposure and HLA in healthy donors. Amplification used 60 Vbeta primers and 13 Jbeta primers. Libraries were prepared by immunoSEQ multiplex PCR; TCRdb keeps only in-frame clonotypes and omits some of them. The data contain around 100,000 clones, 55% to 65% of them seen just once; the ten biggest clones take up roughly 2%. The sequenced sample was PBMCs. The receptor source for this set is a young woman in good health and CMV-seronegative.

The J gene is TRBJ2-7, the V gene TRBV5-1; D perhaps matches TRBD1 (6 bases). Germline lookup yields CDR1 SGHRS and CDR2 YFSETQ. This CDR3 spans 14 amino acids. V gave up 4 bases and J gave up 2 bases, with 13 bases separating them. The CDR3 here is CASSQGQGPYEQYF. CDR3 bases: TGCGCCAGCAGCCAGGGACAAGGACCCTACGAGCAGTACTTC.

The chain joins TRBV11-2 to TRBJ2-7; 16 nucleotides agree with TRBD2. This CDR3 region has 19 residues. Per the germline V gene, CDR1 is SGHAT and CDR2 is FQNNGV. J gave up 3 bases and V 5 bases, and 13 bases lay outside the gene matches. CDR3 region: CASSRPGLAGGIFNYEQYF. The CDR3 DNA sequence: TGTGCCAGCAGCCGACCGGGACTAGCGGGAGGGATATTTAACTACGAGCAGTACTTC.

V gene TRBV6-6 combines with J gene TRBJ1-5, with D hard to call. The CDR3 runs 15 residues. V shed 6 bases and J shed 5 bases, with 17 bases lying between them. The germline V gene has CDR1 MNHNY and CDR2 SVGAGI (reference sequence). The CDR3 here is CASSGQEPKHQPQHF. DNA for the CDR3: TGTGCCAGCAGCGGCCAGGAACCAAAGCATCAGCCCCAGCATTTT.

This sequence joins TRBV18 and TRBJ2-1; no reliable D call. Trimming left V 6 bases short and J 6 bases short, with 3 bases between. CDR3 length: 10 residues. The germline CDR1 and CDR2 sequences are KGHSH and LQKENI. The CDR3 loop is CASSLNEQFF. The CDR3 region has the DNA TGTGCCAGCTCCCTCAATGAGCAGTTCTTC. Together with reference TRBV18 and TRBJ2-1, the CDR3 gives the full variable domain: NAGVMQNPRHLVRRRGQEARLRCSPMKGHSHVYWYRQLPEEGLKFMVYLQKENIIDESGMPKERFSAEFPKEGPSILRIQQVVRGDSAAYFCASSLNEQFFGPGTRLTVL.

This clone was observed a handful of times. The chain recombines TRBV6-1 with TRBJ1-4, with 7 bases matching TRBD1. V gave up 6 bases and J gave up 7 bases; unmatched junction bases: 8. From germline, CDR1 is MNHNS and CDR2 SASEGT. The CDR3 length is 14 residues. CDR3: CASSGQVLSEKLFF. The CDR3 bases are TGTGCCAGCAGCGGACAGGTGTTAAGTGAAAAACTGTTTTTT.

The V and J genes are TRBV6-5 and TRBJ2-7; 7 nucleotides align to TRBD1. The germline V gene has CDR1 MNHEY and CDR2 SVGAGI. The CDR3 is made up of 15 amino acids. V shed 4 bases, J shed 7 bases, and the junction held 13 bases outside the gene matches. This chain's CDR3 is CASSLIGQETTEQYF. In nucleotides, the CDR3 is TGTGCCAGCAGTTTAATCGGACAGGAGACTACGGAGCAGTACTTC.

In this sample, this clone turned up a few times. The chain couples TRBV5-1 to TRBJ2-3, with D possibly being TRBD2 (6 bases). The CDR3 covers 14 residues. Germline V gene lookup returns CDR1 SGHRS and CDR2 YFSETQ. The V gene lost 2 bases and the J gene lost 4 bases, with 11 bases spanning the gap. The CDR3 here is CASSLIGSADTQYF. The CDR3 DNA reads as TGCGCCAGCAGCTTAATCGGGAGTGCAGATACGCAGTATTTT.

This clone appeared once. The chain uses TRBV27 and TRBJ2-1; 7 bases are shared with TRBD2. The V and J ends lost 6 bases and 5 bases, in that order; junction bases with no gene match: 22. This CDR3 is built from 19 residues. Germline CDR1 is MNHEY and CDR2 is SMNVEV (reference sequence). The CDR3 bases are TGTGCCAGCAGGGCCGGCGGGAGCCTAGGTCTCGGATATGACAATGAGCAGTTCTTC. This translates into CASRAGGSLGLGYDNEQFF.

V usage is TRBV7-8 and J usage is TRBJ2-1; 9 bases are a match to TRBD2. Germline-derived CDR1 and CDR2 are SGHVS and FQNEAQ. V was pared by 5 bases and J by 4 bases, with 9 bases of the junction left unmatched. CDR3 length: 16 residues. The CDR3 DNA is TGTGCCAGCAGCCCGAGCGGGGGGTCTTTTTACAATGAGCAGTTCTTC. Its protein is CASSPSGGSFYNEQFF. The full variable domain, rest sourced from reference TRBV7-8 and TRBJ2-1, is GAGVSQSPRYKVAKRGQDVALRCDPISGHVSLFWYQQALGQGPEFLTYFQNEAQLDKSGLPSDRFFAERPEGSVSTLKIQRTQQEDSAVYLCASSPSGGSFYNEQFFGPGTRLTVL.

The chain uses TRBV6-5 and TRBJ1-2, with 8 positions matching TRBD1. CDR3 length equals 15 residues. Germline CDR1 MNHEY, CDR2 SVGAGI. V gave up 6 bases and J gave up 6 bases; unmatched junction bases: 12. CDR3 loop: CASSLGRQGRDGYTF. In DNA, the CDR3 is TGTGCCAGCAGCCTAGGGCGACAGGGGAGGGATGGCTACACCTTC.

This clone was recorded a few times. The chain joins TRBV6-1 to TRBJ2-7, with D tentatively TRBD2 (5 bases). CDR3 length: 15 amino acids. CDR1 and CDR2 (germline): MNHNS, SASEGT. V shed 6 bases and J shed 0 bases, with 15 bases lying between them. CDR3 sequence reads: CASRVDSASSYEQYF. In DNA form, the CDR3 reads TGTGCCAGCAGGGTAGATAGCGCGAGCTCCTACGAGCAGTACTTC.

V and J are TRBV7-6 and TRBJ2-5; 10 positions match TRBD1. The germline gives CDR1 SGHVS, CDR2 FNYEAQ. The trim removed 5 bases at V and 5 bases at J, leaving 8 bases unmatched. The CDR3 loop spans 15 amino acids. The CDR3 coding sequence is TGTGCCAGCAGCATCAGGGACAGGGGTTCGGAGACCCAGTACTTC. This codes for CASSIRDRGSETQYF.

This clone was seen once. The CDR3 is CASSLGTGAYEQYF. CDR3 bases: TGTGCCAGCAGCCTTGGGACAGGGGCGTACGAGCAGTACTTC. The chain has TRBV7-2 and TRBJ2-7; TRBD1 aligns across 10 bases. CDR3 size: 14 residues. The V and J ends lost 5 bases and 4 bases, in that order; junction bases with no gene match: 5. From germline, CDR1 is SGHTA and CDR2 FQGNSA.

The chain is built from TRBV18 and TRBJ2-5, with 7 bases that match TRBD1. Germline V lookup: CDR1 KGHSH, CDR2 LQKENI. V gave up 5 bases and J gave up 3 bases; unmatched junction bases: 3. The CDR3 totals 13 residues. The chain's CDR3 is CASSVTGEETQYF. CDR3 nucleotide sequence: TGTGCCAGCTCAGTTACAGGGGAAGAGACCCAGTACTTC.